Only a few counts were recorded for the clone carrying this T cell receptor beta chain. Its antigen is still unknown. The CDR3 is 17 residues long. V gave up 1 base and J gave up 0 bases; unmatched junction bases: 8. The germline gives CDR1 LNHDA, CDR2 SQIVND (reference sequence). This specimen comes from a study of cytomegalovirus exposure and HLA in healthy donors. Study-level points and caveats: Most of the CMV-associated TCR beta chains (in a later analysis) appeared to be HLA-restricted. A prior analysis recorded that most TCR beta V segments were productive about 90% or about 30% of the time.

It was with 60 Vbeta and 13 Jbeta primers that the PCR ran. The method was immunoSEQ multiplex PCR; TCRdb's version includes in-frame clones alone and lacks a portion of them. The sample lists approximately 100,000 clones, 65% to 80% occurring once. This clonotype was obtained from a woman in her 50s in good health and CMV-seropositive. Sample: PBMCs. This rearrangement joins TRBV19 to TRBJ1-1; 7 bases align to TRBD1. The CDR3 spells CASSIGQGVVVNTEAFF. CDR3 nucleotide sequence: TGTGCCAGTAGTATAGGACAGGGAGTCGTCGTGAACACTGAAGCTTTCTTT.